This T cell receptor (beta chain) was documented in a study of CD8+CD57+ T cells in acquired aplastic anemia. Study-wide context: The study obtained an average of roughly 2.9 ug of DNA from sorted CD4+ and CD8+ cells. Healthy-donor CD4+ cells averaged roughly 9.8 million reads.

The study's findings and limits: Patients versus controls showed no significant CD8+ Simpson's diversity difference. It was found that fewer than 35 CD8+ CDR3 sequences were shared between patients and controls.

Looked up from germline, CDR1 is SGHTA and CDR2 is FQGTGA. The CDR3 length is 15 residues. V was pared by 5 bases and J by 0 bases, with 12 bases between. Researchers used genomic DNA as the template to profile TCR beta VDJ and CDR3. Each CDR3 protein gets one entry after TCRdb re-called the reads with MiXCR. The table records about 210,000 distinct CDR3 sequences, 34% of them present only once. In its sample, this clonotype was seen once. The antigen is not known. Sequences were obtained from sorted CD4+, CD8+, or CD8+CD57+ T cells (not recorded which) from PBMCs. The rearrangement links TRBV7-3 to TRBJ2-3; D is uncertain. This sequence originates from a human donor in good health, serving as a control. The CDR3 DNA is TGTGCCAGCAGCCCCGCTGGCTCCAGCACAGATACGCAGTATTTT. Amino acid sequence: CASSPAGSSTDTQYF.